This T cell receptor (beta chain) was sequenced for a study of spatial heterogeneity in lung cancer. Study outcomes and limitations: The number of expanded tumor alpha and beta chains correlated with mutation number.

Time point in this sample: sample taken at primary tumor resection. This clonotype qualifies as medium-sized (0.01 to 0.1%). Its target is not known. This beta chain is an unintended read in a library built for alpha chains; its size means little. V gave up 0 bases and J gave up 10 bases, with 7 bases separating them. Germline V lookup: CDR1 SGHRS, CDR2 YFSETQ. The CDR3 has 11 amino acids. TCRdb fed the 5' RACE reads into MiXCR, producing one record per CDR3 protein. The sample has about 7,000 distinct CDR3 sequences; 13% are singletons. The sequence was obtained from a male donor with early-stage non-small cell lung cancer. Material: lung tumor tissue, obtained at surgery. The chain joins TRBV5-1 to TRBJ1-1, with unresolved D. The CDR3 region is CASSLGAGAFF. For the CDR3, the DNA is TGCGCCAGCAGCTTGGGAGCGGGAGCTTTCTTT.